The present TCR beta chain was sequenced within a study of T cells in Graves' hyperthyroidism and ophthalmopathy. Points from the study as a whole: Ophthalmopathy was distinguished from stable hyperthyroidism by 13 V-J signatures.

The CDR3 is made up of 14 amino acids. The V end lost 3 bases, the J end lost 8 bases, and 14 bases lay between the germline ends. The germline CDR1 and CDR2 sequences are SGDLS and YYNGEE. TCR beta CDR3 regions were amplified from RNA. In the first-round RT-PCR of the TCR CDR3, the HTBI primer set was used. A single record per CDR3 protein comes from TCRdb applying MiXCR to the multiplex PCR reads. Found here are about 640,000 distinct CDR3 sequences, 45% of them singletons; the top ten hold 7% to 7.5%. There are many counts of this clonotype. As yet, its antigen is unknown. The chain is built from TRBV9 and TRBJ1-4; no clear D. Input material: peripheral blood or thyroid tissue (not recorded which). The source of this sequence is an adult man with Graves' disease, either hyperthyroidism or ophthalmopathy (not recorded which). CDR3 sequence reads: CASSDGGLGEKLFF. CDR3 sequence (DNA): TGTGCCAGCAGCGATGGTGGGCTGGGGGAAAAACTGTTTTTT.